The TCR beta chain described here comes from a study of monozygotic twins with inflammatory bowel disease. CDR3 length: 16 amino acids. Germline CDR1 is DFQATT and CDR2 is SNEGSKA (reference sequence). The authors made each sample's cDNA in eight separate reactions. Template switching was used to attach UMIs, which incorporated a 6-nucleotide sample barcode. For each CDR3 protein, TCRdb gives one entry from its re-call of the 5' RACE reads, without DNA. The table for this sample gives about 440,000 distinct CDR3 sequences. The clonotype was recovered from a human donor with ulcerative colitis or Crohn's disease, or a healthy co-twin of an affected twin (not recorded which). The specimen was blood. The chain has TRBV20-1 and TRBJ2-4. CDR3 sequence: CSASETFALAKNIQYF.